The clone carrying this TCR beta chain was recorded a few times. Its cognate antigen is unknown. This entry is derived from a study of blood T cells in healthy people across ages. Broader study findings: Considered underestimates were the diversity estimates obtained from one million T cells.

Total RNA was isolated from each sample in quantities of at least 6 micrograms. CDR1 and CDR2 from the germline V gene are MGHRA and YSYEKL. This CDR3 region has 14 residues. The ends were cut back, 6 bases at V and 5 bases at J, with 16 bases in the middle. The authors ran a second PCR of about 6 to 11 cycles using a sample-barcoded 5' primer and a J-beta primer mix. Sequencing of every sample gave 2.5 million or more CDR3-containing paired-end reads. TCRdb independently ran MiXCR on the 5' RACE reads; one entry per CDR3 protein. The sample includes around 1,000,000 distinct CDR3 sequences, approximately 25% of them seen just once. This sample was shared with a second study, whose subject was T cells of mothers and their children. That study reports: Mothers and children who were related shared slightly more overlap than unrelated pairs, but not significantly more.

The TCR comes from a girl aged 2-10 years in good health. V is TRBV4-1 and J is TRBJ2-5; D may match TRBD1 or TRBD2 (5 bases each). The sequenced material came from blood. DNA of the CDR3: TGCGCCAGCAGAGAGACGAGGGGAATGGAGACCCAGTACTTC. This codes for CASRETRGMETQYF.